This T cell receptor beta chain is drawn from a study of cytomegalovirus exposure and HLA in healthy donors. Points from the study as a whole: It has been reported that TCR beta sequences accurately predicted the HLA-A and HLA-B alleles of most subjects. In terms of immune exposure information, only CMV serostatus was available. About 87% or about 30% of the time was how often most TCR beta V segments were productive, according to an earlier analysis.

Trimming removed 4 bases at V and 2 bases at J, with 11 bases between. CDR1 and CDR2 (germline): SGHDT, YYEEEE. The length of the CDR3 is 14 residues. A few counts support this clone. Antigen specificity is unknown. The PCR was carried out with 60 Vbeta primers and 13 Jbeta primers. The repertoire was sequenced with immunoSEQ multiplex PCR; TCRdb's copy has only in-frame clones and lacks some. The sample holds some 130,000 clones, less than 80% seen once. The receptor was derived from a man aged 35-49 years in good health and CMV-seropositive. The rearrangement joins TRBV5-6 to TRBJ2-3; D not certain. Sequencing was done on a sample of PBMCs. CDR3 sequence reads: CASSPEALTDTQYF. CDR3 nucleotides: TGTGCCAGCAGCCCCGAGGCCCTCACAGATACGCAGTATTTT.